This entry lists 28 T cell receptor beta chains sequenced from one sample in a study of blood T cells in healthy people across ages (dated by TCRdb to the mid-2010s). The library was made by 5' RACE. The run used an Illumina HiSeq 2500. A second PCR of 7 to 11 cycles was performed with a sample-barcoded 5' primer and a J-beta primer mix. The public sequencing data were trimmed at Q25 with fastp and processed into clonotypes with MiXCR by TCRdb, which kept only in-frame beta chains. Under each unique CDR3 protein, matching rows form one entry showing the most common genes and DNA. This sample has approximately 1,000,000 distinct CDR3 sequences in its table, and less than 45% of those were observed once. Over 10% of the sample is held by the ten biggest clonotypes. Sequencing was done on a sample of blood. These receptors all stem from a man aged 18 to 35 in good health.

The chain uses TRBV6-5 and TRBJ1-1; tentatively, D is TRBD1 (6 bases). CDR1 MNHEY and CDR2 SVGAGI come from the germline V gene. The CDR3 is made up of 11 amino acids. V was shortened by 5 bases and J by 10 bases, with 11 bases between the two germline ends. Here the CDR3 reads CASSNTGIAFF. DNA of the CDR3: TGTGCCAGCAGTAATACAGGGATAGCTTTCTTT.

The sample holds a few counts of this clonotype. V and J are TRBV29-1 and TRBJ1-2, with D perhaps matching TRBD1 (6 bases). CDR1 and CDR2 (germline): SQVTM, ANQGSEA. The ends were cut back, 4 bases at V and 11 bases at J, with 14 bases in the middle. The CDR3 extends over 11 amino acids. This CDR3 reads CSVVGRGLYTF. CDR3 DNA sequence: TGCAGCGTTGTTGGCAGGGGTCTATACACCTTC.

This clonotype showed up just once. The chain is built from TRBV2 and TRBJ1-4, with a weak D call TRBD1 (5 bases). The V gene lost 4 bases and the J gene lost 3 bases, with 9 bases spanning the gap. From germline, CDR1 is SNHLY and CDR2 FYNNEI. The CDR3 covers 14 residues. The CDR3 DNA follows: TGTGCCAGCAGTGCGGAAGGGGCTAATGAAAAACTGTTTTTT. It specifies CASSAEGANEKLFF.

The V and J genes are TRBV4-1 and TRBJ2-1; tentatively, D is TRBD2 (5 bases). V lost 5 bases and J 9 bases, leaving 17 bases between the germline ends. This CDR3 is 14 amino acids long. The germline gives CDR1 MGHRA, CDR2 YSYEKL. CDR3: CASSFRTGSREQFF. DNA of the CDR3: TGCGCCAGCAGCTTCAGGACTGGTAGCCGTGAGCAGTTCTTC.

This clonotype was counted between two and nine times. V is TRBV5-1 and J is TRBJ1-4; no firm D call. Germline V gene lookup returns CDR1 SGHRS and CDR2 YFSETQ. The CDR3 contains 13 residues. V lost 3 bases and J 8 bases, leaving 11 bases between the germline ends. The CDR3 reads CASSSASGEKLFF. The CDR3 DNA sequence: TGCGCCAGCAGCTCGGCCTCGGGGGAAAAACTGTTTTTT.

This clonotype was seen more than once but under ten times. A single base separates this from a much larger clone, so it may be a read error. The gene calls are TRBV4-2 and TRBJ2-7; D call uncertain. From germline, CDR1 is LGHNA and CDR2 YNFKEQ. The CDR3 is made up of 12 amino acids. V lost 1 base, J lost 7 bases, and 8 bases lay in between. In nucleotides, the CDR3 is TGTGCCAGCAGCCAAGCTCACAATGAGCAGTACTTC. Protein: CASSQAHNEQYF.

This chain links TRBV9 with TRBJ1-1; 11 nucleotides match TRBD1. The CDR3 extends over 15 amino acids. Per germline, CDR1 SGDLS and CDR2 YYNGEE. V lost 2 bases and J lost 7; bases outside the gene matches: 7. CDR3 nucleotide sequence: TGTGCCAGCAGCGTCGGACAGGGGGCCGGGTATGAAGCTTTCTTT. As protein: CASSVGQGAGYEAFF.

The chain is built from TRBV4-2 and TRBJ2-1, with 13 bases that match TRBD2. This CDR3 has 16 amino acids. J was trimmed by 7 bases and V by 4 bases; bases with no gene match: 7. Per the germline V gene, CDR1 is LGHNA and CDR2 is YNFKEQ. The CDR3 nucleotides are TGTGCCAGCAGCCCGTTAGGGACTAGCGGGGCTAATGAGCAGTTCTTC. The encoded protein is CASSPLGTSGANEQFF.

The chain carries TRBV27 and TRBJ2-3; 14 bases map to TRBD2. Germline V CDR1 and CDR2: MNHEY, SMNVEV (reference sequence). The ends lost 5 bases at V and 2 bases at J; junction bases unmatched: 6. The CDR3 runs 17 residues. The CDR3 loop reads CASSPWTSGGLTDTQYF. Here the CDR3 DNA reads TGTGCCAGCAGTCCCTGGACTAGCGGGGGGCTCACAGATACGCAGTATTTT.

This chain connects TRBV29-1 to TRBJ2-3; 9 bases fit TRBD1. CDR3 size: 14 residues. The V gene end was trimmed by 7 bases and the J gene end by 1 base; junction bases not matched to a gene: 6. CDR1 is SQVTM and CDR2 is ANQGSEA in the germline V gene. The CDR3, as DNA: TGCAGCGCTGGGACAGGGACGGGCACAGATACGCAGTATTTT. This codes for CSAGTGTGTDTQYF.

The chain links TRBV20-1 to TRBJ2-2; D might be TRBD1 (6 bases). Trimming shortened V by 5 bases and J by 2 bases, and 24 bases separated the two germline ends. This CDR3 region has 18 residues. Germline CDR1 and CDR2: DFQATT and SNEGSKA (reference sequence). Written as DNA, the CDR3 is TGCAGTGCTGCCCCCCGTAGGCCCGGGGACACAAACACCGGGGAGCTGTTTTTT. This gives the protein CSAAPRRPGDTNTGELFF.

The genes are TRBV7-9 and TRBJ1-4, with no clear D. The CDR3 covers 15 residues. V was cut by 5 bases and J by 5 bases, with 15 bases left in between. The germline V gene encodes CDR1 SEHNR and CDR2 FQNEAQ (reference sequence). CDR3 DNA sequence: TGTGCCAGCAGCGTCAAGGCGGCGGTCAATGAAAAACTGTTTTTT. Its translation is CASSVKAAVNEKLFF.

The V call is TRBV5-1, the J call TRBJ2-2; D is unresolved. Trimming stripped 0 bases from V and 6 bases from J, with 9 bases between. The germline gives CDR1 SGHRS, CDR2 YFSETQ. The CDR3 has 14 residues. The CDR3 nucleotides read TGCGCCAGCAGCTTGGAGCTGGGGTCCGGGGAGCTGTTTTTT. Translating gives CASSLELGSGELFF.

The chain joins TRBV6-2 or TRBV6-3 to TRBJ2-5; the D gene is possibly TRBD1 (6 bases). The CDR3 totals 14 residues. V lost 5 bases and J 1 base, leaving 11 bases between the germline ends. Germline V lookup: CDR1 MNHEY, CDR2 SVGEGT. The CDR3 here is CASSNDRRQETQYF. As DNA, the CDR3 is TGTGCCAGCAGTAACGACAGGCGCCAAGAGACCCAGTACTTC.

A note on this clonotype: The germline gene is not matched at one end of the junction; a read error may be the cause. CDR3 amino acids: CASSLAGDENIRYF. For the CDR3, the DNA is TGTGCCAGCAGCTTAGCGGGAGACGAAAACATTCGGTACTTC. The chain recombines TRBV7-2 with TRBJ2-4; perhaps TRBD2 as D (5 bases). CDR1 SGHTA and CDR2 FQGNSA come from the germline V gene. The CDR3 totals 14 residues.

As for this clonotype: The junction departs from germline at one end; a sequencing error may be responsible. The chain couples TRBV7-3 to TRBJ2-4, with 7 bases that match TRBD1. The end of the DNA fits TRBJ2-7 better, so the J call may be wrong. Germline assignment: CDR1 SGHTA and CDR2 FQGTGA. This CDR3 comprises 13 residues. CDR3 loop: CAGSLQGNYEQYF. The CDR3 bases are TGTGCCGGCAGCTTACAGGGGAACTACGAGCAGTACTTC.

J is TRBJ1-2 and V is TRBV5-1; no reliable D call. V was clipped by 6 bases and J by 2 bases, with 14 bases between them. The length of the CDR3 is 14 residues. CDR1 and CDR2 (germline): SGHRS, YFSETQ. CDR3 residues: CASNTDVTNYGYTF. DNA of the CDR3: TGCGCCAGCAACACCGACGTGACAAACTATGGCTACACCTTC.

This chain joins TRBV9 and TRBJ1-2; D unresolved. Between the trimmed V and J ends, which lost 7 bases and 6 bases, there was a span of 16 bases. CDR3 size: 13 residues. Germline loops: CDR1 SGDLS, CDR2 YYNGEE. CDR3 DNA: TGTGCCAGCGGCGGCGAAAGAGTCGATGGCTACACCTTC. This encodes CASGGERVDGYTF.

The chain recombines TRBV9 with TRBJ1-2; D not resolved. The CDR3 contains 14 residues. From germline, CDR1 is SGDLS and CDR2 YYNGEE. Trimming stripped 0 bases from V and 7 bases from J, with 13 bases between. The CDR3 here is CASSVGARITGYTF. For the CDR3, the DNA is TGTGCCAGCAGCGTAGGGGCCCGGATCACTGGCTACACCTTC.

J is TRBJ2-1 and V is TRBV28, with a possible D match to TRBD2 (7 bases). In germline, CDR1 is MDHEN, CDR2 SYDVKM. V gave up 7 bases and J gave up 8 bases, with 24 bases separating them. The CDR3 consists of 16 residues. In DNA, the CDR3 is TGTGCCAGCACCCCTGGCGGGGGTAGGCCAGGGGATGAGCAGTTCTTC. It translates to CASTPGGGRPGDEQFF.

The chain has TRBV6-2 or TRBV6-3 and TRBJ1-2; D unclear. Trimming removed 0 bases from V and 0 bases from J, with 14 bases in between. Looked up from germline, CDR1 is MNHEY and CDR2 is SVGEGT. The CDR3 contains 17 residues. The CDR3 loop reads CASSYSFRERTNYGYTF. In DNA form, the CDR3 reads TGTGCCAGCAGTTACTCGTTCCGGGAAAGAACTAACTATGGCTACACCTTC.

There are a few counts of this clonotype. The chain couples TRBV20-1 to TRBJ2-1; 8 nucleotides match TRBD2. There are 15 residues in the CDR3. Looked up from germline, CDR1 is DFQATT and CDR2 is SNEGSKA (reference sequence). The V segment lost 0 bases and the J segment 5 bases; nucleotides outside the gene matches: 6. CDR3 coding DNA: TGCAGTGCTAGAGACCCGGGACTAGGTAACAATGAGCAGTTCTTC. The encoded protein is CSARDPGLGNNEQFF.

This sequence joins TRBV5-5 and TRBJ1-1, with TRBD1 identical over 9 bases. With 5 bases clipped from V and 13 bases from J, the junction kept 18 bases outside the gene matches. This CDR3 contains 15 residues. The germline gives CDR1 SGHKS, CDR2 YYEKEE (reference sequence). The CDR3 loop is CASRHPGQGQTSGFF. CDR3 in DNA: TGTGCCAGCAGACATCCGGGACAGGGTCAGACAAGTGGTTTCTTT.

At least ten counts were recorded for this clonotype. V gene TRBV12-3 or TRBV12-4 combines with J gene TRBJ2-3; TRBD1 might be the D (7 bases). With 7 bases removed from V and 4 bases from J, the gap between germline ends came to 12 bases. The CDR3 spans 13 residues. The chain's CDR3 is CASTTGEADTQYF. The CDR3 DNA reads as TGTGCCAGCACAACAGGGGAGGCAGATACGCAGTATTTT.

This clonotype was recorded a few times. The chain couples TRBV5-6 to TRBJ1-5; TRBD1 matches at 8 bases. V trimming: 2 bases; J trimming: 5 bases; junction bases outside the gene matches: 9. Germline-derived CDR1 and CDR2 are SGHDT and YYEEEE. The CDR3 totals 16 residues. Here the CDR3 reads CASSFSYQGAYQPQHF. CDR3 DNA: TGTGCCAGCAGCTTCTCTTATCAGGGGGCTTATCAGCCCCAGCATTTT.

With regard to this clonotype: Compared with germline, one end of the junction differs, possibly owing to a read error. CDR3 residues: CASSLGAENNERFF. The CDR3 DNA sequence: TGTGCCAGCAGCTTAGGGGCAGAGAACAATGAGCGGTTCTTC. The chain employs TRBV7-3 and TRBJ2-1; D perhaps matches TRBD1 (5 bases). This CDR3 comprises 14 residues. Germline V gives CDR1 SGHTA, CDR2 FQGTGA.

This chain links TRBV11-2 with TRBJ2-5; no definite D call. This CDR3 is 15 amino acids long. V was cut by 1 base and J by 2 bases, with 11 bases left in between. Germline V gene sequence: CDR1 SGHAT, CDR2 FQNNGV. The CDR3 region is CASSLVGGEQETQYF. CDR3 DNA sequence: TGTGCCAGCAGCTTAGTGGGCGGAGAACAAGAGACCCAGTACTTC.

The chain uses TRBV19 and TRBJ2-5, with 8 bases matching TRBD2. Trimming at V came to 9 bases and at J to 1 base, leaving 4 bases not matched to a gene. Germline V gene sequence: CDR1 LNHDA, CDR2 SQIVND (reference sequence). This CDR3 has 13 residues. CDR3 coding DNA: TGTGCCAGCGGGCTAGCGGGCCAAGAGACCCAGTACTTC. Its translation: CASGLAGQETQYF.